This passage covers 15 T cell receptor beta chains from one sample sequenced in a study of cytomegalovirus exposure and HLA in healthy donors. The PCR was carried out with 60 Vbeta primers and 13 Jbeta primers. The table came from immunoSEQ multiplex PCR; TCRdb's copy has only in-frame clones and leaves some out. This sample has approximately 170,000 clones, with 65% to 75% found just once. The sample taken for sequencing was PBMCs. These receptors came from a man aged 25 to 40 in good health and CMV-seropositive.

The chain couples TRBV11-2 to TRBJ1-1; D remains ambiguous. The CDR3 covers 15 residues. V was cut by 0 bases and J by 8 bases, with 16 bases left in between. Looked up from germline, CDR1 is SGHAT and CDR2 is FQNNGV. The CDR3 coding sequence is TGTGCCAGCAGCTTAGATCTAGGGCGGGAGAGCGAAGCTTTCTTT. Translation gives CASSLDLGRESEAFF. The variable domain in full, completed from reference TRBV11-2 and TRBJ1-1, reads EAGVAQSPRYKIIEKRQSVAFWCNPISGHATLYWYQQILGQGPKLLIQFQNNGVVDDSQLPKDRFSAERLKGVDSTLKIQPAKLEDSAVYLCASSLDLGRESEAFFGQGTRLTVV.

This chain joins TRBV7-8 and TRBJ2-7; 9 bases agree with TRBD2. The CDR3 is 19 residues long. The ends lost 1 base at V and 3 bases at J; junction bases unmatched: 16. Germline V gene lookup returns CDR1 SGHVS and CDR2 FQNEAQ. As DNA, the CDR3 is TGTGCCAGCAGCTTAGATGCTAGCGGGGAACCCGGAGGGGTCTACGAGCAGTACTTC. Protein product: CASSLDASGEPGGVYEQYF.

CDR3 sequence (DNA): TGTGCCAGTAGTCAGGGGCCACAAGAGACCCAGTACTTC. Translation: CASSQGPQETQYF. The V gene is TRBV19, the J gene TRBJ2-5, with D tentatively TRBD1 (6 bases). The CDR3 is made up of 13 amino acids. CDR1 and CDR2 (germline): LNHDA, SQIVND (reference sequence). Trimming took 5 bases from V and 2 from J, leaving 9 bases between them.

The chain joins TRBV6-6 to TRBJ2-3; 7 bases align to TRBD2. V was pared by 6 bases and J by 0 bases, with 3 bases of the junction left unmatched. CDR3 length: 14 amino acids. Germline CDR1 MNHNY, CDR2 SVGAGI (reference sequence). The CDR3 DNA is TGTGCCAGCAGCCCACTAGCGAGCACAGATACGCAGTATTTT. Its protein is CASSPLASTDTQYF.

CDR3 in DNA: TGTGCTAGTGGTCCGTGGACTAGCGGGGGGGCAAATGAGCAGTTCTTC. Translation: CASGPWTSGGANEQFF. The chain uses TRBV12-5 and TRBJ2-1; the match to TRBD2 covers 15 bases. The germline V gene has CDR1 LGHNT and CDR2 FRNRAP. The trim removed 5 bases at V and 7 bases at J, leaving 6 bases unmatched. The CDR3 extends over 16 amino acids.

This rearrangement joins TRBV27 to TRBJ1-6, with D possibly matching TRBD1 (5 bases). V shed 6 bases and J shed 6 bases, with 12 bases lying between them. The germline CDR1 and CDR2 sequences are MNHEY and SMNVEV (reference sequence). CDR3 size: 14 residues. The CDR3: CASSLGGRNSPLHF. In DNA form, the CDR3 reads TGTGCCAGCAGCTTGGGGGGACGTAATTCACCCCTCCACTTT.

This clone was seen more than once but under ten times. This chain uses TRBV5-4 with TRBJ2-1; D is undetermined. Trimming cost V 4 bases and J 0 bases, with 11 bases left between them. CDR1 is SGHNT and CDR2 is YYREEE in the germline V gene (reference sequence). The CDR3 is 15 amino acids. CDR3 sequence (DNA): TGTGCCAGCAGCATGAGCAGAGGCTCCTACAATGAGCAGTTCTTC. Translation gives CASSMSRGSYNEQFF.

This chain uses TRBV7-8 with TRBJ1-2; D call uncertain. This CDR3 is 14 amino acids long. The V and J ends lost 1 base and 4 bases respectively, with 10 bases between them. Germline V gene data show CDR1 as SGHVS and CDR2 as FQNEAQ. The CDR3 here is CASSLGDKSYGYTF. The CDR3 nucleotides read TGTGCCAGCAGCTTAGGAGACAAATCCTATGGCTACACCTTC.

The chain is built from TRBV11-3 and TRBJ2-7; 9 positions agree with TRBD1. The junction had 7 bases not matched to a gene; V was cut back by 3 bases and J by 7 bases. CDR3 length: 14 amino acids. Germline CDR1 SGHNT, CDR2 YENEEA. In DNA, the CDR3 is TGTGCCAGCAGCTTGGGACAGGGACTGGGGGAGCAGTACTTC. Translated: CASSLGQGLGEQYF.

This clone has just one count. J is TRBJ2-1 and V is TRBV7-3; 10 nucleotides match TRBD1. Losses at the gene ends were 6 bases for V and 3 bases for J; bases not matched to a gene: 5. CDR1 and CDR2 from the germline V gene are SGHTA and FQGTGA. The CDR3 runs 15 residues. The CDR3 reads CASSQDRGGYNEQFF. As DNA, the CDR3 is TGTGCCAGCAGTCAGGACAGGGGGGGCTACAATGAGCAGTTCTTC.

Turning to this clone: The junction does not match germline at one end; this may be a read error. The CDR3 here is CSSSLYGAGRRTGELFF. As DNA, the CDR3 is TGTTCCAGCAGCTTATACGGAGCGGGGCGGCGCACCGGGGAGCTGTTTTTT. The chain uses TRBV7-9 and TRBJ2-2, with 7 nucleotides matching TRBD2. Germline values: CDR1 SEHNR, CDR2 FQNEAQ (reference sequence). The CDR3 length is 17 residues. The full variable domain, completed using reference TRBV7-9 and TRBJ2-2, is DTGVSQNPRHKITKRGQNVTFRCDPISEHNRLYWYRQTLGQGPEFLTYFQNEAQLEKSRLLSDRFSAERPKGSFSTLEIQRTEQGDSAMYLCSSSLYGAGRRTGELFFGEGSRLTVL.

This clone appeared once. This rearrangement joins TRBV7-5 to TRBJ2-5; TRBD2 was called by the table and not checked on the DNA. TRBV7-5 constitutes a pseudogene. The CDR3 spans 14 residues. DNA for the CDR3: TGTGCCAGAAGCCGCCCAGCGGGAGGGGAGACCCAGTACTTC. Protein product: CARSRPAGGETQYF.

The table lists this clone with a count of one. This chain links TRBV9 with TRBJ1-4; 7 bases map to TRBD1. This CDR3 has 14 amino acids. Germline V gene data show CDR1 as SGDLS and CDR2 as YYNGEE. With 3 bases clipped from V and 4 bases from J, the junction kept 3 bases outside the gene matches. The CDR3 here is CASSEGQLNEKLFF. CDR3 bases: TGTGCCAGCAGCGAGGGACAGCTTAATGAAAAACTGTTTTTT.

This chain joins TRBV28 and TRBJ2-1, with D tentatively TRBD2 (5 bases). This CDR3 spans 14 amino acids. The V gene's germline CDR1 is MDHEN and CDR2 SYDVKM. The V end lost 9 bases, the J end lost 4 bases, and 16 bases lay between the germline ends. CDR3 sequence: CASTPPGIYNEQFF. Here the CDR3 DNA reads TGTGCCAGTACCCCCCCGGGAATTTACAATGAGCAGTTCTTC.

V is TRBV5-1 and J is TRBJ2-7; 8 nucleotides match TRBD1. This CDR3 contains 15 residues. The V segment lost 0 bases and the J segment 6 bases; nucleotides outside the gene matches: 8. From germline, CDR1 is SGHRS and CDR2 YFSETQ. This CDR3 is CASSLVGTGNTEQYF. In DNA, the CDR3 is TGCGCCAGCAGCTTGGTGGGGACAGGAAACACCGAGCAGTACTTC. The entire variable domain, with the rest obtained from reference TRBV5-1 and TRBJ2-7, is as follows: KAGVTQTPRYLIKTRGQQVTLSCSPISGHRSVSWYQQTPGQGLQFLFEYFSETQRNKGNFPGRFSGRQFSNSRSEMNVSTLELGDSALYLCASSLVGTGNTEQYFGPGTRLTVT.